The 3 T cell receptor beta chains given below trace back to one sample, sequenced in a study of blood T cell repertoires in COVID-19. Data came from immunoSEQ multiplex PCR; TCRdb stores just in-frame clones and leaves some out. The sample consists of about 75,000 clones, roughly 88% of them appearing once. Sequencing used peripheral blood. The origin of the receptors is a human donor in a cohort sampled during active COVID-19.

The chain recombines TRBV18 with TRBJ1-1; 9 positions match TRBD1. CDR3 length: 15 amino acids. With V trimmed by 5 bases and J by 8 bases, 12 bases remained unmatched. Germline V CDR1 and CDR2: KGHSH, LQKENI. The CDR3 sequence is CASSTGTGLTEEAFF. The CDR3 DNA reads as TGTGCCAGCTCAACCGGGACAGGGCTCACAGAGGAAGCTTTCTTT. Drawing the rest from reference TRBV18 and TRBJ1-1, the complete variable domain is NAGVMQNPRHLVRRRGQEARLRCSPMKGHSHVYWYRQLPEEGLKFMVYLQKENIIDESGMPKERFSAEFPKEGPSILRIQQVVRGDSAAYFCASSTGTGLTEEAFFGQGTRLTVV.

The chain recombines TRBV5-1 with TRBJ2-7; D not resolved. Germline V CDR1 and CDR2: SGHRS, YFSETQ. The germline V and J ends were trimmed by 5 bases and 2 bases, with 11 bases remaining between them. This CDR3 is 13 amino acids long. The CDR3 DNA is TGCGCCAGCAGTCGAGGTGCCCCCTACGAGCAGTACTTC. The encoded protein is CASSRGAPYEQYF.

The chain couples TRBV19 to TRBJ1-5, with D tentatively TRBD1 (5 bases). The CDR3 length is 15 residues. CDR1 and CDR2 from the germline V gene are LNHDA and SQIVND (reference sequence). Between the trimmed V and J ends, which lost 6 bases and 0 bases, there was a span of 12 bases. The CDR3 nucleotides read TGTGCCAGTAGCGAGACAGTTAATAGCAATCAGCCCCAGCATTTT. Protein: CASSETVNSNQPQHF.